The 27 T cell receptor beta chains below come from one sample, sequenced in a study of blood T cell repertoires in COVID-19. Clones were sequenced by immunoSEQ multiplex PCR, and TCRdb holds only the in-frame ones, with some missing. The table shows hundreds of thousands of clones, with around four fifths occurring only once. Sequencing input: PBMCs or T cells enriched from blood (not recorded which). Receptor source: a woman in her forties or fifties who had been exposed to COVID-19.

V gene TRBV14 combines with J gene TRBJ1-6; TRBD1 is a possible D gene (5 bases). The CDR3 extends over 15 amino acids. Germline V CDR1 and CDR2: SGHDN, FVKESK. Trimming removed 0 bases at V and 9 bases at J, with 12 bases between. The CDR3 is CASSQDGRGGSPLHF. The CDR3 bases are TGTGCCAGCAGCCAAGATGGGAGGGGTGGTTCACCCCTCCACTTT. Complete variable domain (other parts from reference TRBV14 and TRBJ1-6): EAGVTQFPSHSVIEKGQTVTLRCDPISGHDNLYWYRRVMGKEIKFLLHFVKESKQDESGMPNNRFLAERTGGTYSTLKVQPAELEDSGVYFCASSQDGRGGSPLHFGNGTRLTVT.

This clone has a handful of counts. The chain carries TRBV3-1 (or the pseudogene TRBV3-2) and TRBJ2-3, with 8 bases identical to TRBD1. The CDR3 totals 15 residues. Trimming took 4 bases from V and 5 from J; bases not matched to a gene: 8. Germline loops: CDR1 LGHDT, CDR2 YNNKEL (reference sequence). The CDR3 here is CASSPWTGQLDTQYF. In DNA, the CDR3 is TGTGCCAGCAGCCCCTGGACAGGGCAGTTAGATACGCAGTATTTT.

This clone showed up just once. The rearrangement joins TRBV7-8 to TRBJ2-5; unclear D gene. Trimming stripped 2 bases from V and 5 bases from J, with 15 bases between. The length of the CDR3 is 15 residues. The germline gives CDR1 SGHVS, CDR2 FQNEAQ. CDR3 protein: CASSLTGNPRETQYF. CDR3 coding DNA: TGTGCCAGCAGCTTAACCGGAAACCCCAGGGAGACCCAGTACTTC.

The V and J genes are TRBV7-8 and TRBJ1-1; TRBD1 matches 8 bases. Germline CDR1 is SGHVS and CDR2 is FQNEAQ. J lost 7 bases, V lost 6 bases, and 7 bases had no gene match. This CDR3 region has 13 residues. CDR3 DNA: TGTGCCAGCAGACCCAGGGGGCAAGGTGAAGCTTTCTTT. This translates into CASRPRGQGEAFF.

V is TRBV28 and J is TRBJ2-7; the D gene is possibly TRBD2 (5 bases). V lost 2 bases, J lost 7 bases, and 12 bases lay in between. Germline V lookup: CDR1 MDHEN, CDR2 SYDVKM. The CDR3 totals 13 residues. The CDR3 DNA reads TGTGCCAGCAGTTTACCCTCTCGACTAGAGCAGTACTTC. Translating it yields CASSLPSRLEQYF.

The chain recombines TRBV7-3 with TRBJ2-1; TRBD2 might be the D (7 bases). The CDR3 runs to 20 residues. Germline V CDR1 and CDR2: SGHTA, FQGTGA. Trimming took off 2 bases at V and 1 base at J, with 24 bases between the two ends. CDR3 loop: CASSLGRETGPSRSYNEQFF. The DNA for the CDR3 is TGTGCCAGCAGCTTAGGGAGGGAGACAGGCCCCAGTCGGTCCTACAATGAGCAGTTCTTC. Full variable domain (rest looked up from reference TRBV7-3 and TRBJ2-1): GAGVSQTPSNKVTEKGKYVELRCDPISGHTALYWYRQSLGQGPEFLIYFQGTGAADDSGLPNDRFFAVRPEGSVSTLKIQRTERGDSAVYLCASSLGRETGPSRSYNEQFFGPGTRLTVL.

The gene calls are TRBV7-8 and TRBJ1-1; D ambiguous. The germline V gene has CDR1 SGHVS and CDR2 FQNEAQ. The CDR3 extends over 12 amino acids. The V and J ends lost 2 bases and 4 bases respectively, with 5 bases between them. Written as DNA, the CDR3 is TGTGCCAGCAGCTTAAGCGGCACTGAAGCTTTCTTT. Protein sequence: CASSLSGTEAFF.

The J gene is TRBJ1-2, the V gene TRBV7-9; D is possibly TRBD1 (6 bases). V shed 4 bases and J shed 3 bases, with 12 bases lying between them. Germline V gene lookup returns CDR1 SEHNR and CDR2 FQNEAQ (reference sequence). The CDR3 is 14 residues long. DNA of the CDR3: TGTGCCAGCAGCTCGCTGGACAGCTACTATGGCTACACCTTC. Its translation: CASSSLDSYYGYTF. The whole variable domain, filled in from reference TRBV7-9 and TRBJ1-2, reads DTGVSQNPRHKITKRGQNVTFRCDPISEHNRLYWYRQTLGQGPEFLTYFQNEAQLEKSRLLSDRFSAERPKGSFSTLEIQRTEQGDSAMYLCASSSLDSYYGYTFGSGTRLTVV.

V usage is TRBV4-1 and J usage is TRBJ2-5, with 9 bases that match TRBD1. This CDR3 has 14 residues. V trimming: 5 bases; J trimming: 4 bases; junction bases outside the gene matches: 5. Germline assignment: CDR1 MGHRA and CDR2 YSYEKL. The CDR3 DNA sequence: TGCGCCAGCAGCATGGGACAGGGATCAGAGACCCAGTACTTC. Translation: CASSMGQGSETQYF.

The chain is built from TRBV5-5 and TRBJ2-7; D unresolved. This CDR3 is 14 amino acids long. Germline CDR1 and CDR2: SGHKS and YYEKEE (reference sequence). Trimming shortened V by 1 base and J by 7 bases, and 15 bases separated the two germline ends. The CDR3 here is CASSLLGGIGEQYF. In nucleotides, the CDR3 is TGTGCCAGCAGCTTGTTAGGCGGAATCGGGGAGCAGTACTTC. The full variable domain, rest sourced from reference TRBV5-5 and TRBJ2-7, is DAGVTQSPTHLIKTRGQQVTLRCSPISGHKSVSWYQQVLGQGPQFIFQYYEKEERGRGNFPDRFSARQFPNYSSELNVNALLLGDSALYLCASSLLGGIGEQYFGPGTRLTVT.

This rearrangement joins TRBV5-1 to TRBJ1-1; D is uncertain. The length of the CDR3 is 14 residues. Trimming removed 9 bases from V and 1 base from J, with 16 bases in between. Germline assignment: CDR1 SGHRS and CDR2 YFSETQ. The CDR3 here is CATSFIPGNTEAFF. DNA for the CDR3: TGCGCCACCTCATTTATCCCCGGGAACACTGAAGCTTTCTTT.

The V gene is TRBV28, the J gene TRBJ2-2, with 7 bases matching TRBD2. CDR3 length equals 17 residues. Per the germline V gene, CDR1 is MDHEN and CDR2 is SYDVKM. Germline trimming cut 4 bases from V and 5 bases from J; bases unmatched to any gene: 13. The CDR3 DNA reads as TGTGCCAGCAGTTATCGGTTGGGGAGGGAAGGGACCGGGGAGCTGTTTTTT. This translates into CASSYRLGREGTGELFF. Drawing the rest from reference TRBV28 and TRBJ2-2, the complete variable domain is DVKVTQSSRYLVKRTGEKVFLECVQDMDHENMFWYRQDPGLGLRLIYFSYDVKMKEKGDIPEGYSVSREKKERFSLILESASTNQTSMYLCASSYRLGREGTGELFFGEGSRLTVL.

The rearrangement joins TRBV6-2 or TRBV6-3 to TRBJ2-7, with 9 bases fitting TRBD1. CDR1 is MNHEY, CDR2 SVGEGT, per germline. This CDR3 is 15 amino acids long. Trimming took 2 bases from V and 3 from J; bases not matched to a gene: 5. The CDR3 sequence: CASSYGTGRDYEQYF. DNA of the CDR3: TGTGCCAGCAGTTACGGGACAGGGAGAGACTACGAGCAGTACTTC.

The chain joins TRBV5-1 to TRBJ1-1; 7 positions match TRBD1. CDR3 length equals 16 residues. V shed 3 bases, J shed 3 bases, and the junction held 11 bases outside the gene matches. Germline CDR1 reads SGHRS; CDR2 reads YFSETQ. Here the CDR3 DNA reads TGCGCCAGCAGCTCAAATTACAGGGGCCCCCACACTGAAGCTTTCTTT. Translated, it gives CASSSNYRGPHTEAFF.

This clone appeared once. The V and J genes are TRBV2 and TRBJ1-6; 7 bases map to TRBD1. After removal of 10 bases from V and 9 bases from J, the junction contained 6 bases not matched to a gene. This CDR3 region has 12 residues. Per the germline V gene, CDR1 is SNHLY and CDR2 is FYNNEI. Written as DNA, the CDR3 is TGTGCCACCCGGGACAGCCTTTCACCCCTCCACTTT. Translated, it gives CATRDSLSPLHF.

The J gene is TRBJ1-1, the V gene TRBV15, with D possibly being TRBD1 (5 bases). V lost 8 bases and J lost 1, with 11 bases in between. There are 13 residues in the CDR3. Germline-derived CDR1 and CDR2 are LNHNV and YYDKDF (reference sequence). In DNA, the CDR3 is TGTGCCACCTCGGGGGTGTGGAACACTGAAGCTTTCTTT. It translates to CATSGVWNTEAFF.

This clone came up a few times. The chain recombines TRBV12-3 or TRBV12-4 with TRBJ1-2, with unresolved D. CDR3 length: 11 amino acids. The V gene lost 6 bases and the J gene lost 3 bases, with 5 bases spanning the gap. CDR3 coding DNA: TGTGCCAGCAGGGCGGACTATGGCTACACCTTC. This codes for CASRADYGYTF.

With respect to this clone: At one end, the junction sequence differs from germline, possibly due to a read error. In nucleotides, the CDR3 is TGTGCCAGCTCACCACAGGACAGCGAGCTGTTCTTC. Its translation: CASSPQDSELFF. V usage is TRBV18 and J usage is TRBJ2-1; D is possibly TRBD1 (6 bases). The CDR3 contains 12 residues. Germline CDR1 reads KGHSH; CDR2 reads LQKENI.

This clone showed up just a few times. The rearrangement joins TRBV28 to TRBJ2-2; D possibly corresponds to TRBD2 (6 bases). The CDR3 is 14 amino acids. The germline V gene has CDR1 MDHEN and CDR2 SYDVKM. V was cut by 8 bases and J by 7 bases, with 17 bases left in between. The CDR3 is CASGNSGYIGELFF. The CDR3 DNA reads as TGTGCCAGCGGGAATAGCGGTTATATCGGGGAGCTGTTTTTT.

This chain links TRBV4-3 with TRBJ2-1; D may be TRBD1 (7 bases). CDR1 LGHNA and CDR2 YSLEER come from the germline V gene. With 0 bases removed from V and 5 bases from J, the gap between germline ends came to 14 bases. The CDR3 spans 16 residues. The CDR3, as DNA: TGCGCCAGCAGCCAAGATCGGGCAGGGGGGAACAATGAGCAGTTCTTC. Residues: CASSQDRAGGNNEQFF.

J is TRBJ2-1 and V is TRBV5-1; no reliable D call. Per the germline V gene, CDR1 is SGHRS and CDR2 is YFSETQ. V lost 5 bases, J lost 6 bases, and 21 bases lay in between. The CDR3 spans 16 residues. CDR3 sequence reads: CASRQKEGSSRNEQFF. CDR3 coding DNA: TGCGCCAGCAGACAGAAGGAAGGCTCAAGTCGCAATGAGCAGTTCTTC.

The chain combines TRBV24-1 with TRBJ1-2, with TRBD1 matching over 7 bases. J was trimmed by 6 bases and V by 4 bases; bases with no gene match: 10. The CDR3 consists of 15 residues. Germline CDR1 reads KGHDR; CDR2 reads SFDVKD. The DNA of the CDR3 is TGTGCCACCAGTGACCCCGGGACAGCTCGACATGGCTACACCTTC. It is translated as CATSDPGTARHGYTF.

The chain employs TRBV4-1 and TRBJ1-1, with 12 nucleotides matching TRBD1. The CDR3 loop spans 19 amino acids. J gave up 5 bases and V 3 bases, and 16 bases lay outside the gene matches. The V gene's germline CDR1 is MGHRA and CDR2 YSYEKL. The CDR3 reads CASSQSASGTGGRRTEAFF. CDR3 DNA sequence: TGCGCCAGCAGCCAGTCCGCTTCCGGGACAGGGGGCCGACGGACTGAAGCTTTCTTT.

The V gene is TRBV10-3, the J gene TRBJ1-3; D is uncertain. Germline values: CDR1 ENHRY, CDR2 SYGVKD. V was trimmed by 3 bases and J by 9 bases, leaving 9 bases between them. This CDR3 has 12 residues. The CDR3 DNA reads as TGTGCCATCAGTGAAGCCCGGGTCACCATATATTTT. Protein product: CAISEARVTIYF.

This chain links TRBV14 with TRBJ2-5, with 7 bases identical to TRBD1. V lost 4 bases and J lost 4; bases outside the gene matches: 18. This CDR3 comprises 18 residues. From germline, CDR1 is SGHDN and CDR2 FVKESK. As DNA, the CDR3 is TGTGCCAGCAGCCGAGAGGGGGCCGAGAGCTACGCGGGAGAGACCCAGTACTTC. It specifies CASSREGAESYAGETQYF.

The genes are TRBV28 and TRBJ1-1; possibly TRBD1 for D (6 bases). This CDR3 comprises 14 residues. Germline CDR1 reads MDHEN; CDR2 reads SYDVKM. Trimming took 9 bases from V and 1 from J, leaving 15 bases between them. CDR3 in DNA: TGTGCCAGTTACTCGGGGGGCGGGAACACTGAAGCTTTCTTT. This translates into CASYSGGGNTEAFF.

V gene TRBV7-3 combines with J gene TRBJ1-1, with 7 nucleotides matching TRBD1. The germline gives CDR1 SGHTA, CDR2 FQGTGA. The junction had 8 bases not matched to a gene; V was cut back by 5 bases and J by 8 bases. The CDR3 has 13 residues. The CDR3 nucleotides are TGTGCCAGCAGCCCAGGGGGACATTCCGAAGCTTTCTTT. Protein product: CASSPGGHSEAFF.